This TCR beta chain comes out of a study of T cells expressing NK-cell markers (dated by TCRdb to 2019 to 2021). Turning to the overall study: Roughly 8 donors provided sorted CD3+CD56+NKG2C+, CD3+CD56+NKG2C- and CD3+CD56-NKG2C+ T-cell subsets, whose TCR beta-chain repertoires were profiled. Among the eight sequenced donors, seven were HCMV-seropositive and one was HCMV-seronegative. The eight sequenced donors were randomly selected healthy volunteers, three men and five women. Sequencing of the libraries produced 2 x 150 bp reads on Illumina HiSeq 2000/2500, MiSeq or NextSeq.

The run used an Illumina HiSeq 2000. TCR beta cDNA libraries were made by 5'RACE template switching that added a universal primer site and unique molecular identifiers. cDNA synthesis was primed from the TCR beta constant segment and was followed by two successive PCR amplification steps. In the source study's methods: MIGEC handled demultiplexing of the reads and grouping by UMI, while MiTCR was used to assemble and quantify clonotypes. To remove erroneous sequences, TCR cDNA sequences were retained only when supported by two or more reads. Downstream repertoire analysis used the tcR package, and clonotypes were matched across fractions by CDR3 nucleotide sequence plus V segment. VDJmatch was used to annotate antigen specificity against VDJdb, with one amino acid substitution in CDR3 permitted. TCRdb reprocessed the raw reads; every CDR3 protein sequence is a single record, and DNA is not supplied. V and J calls and clone size were set by TCRdb, not the authors. The sample's records list around 100,000 distinct CDR3 sequences. Around 20% of the sample is held by the ten biggest clonotypes.

The CDR3 has 17 amino acids, counting the end cysteine and phenylalanine. DNA is not recorded here. CDR1 and CDR2 are drawn from the germline V gene: MGHRA, YSYEKL. General study outcomes and caveats: Those dominant clonotypes were again the most abundant among CD3+CD56-NKG2C+ cells in four donors, at about 28.3-60.1%. Whether the expanded NKG2C-expressing T cell clones were specific for HCMV antigens was left unclear. In over 5 donors, the dominant CD3+CD56+NKG2C+ clonotypes were among the top 10 CD8+ clonotypes and accounted for about 1.0-7.5% of CD8+ T cells.

A commercial ELISA kit detecting HCMV-specific IgG in serum was used to determine HCMV serostatus. Ficoll density gradient centrifugation was used to isolate peripheral blood mononuclear cells from blood. In the case of this clonotype: Its antigen has not been determined.

Material for sequencing was blood T cells: a sorted CD56 or NKG2C T cell subset, CD4+ or CD8+ T cells, or bulk PBMC T cells (not recorded which). This clonotype was sampled from a woman aged 18 to 75 in good health. The rearranged segments are TRBV4-1 and TRBJ2-1; the D call of TRBD2 rests on TCRdb alone, since no DNA is present to check it. This receptor carries the CDR3 CASSQEGTSGAYNEQFF.